Sequencing of this TCR beta chain was carried out in a study of CD8+ T cells in alopecia areata (dated by TCRdb to the late 2010s). In the study overall: Treated patients were enrolled in an open-label pilot trial of oral tofacitinib, 5 to 10 mg twice daily, for moderate-to-severe alopecia areata. High-throughput TCRbeta sequencing was used to examine T cell clonal expansion in alopecia areata in both the C3H/HeJ mouse model and human patients. The RNA source kit depended on sample type: the PAXgene miRNA kit for fixed scalp, the miRNeasy kit for PBMCs, and the RNeasy kit for mouse skin. Disease severity in treated patients was measured with the SALT score, which quantifies the percentage of affected scalp surface area. Patients on tofacitinib were biopsied at baseline and after 4 and 24 weeks of treatment, and several of the patients also had a later scalp biopsy. Amplification of TCRbeta CDR3 regions was done by immunoSEQ multiplex PCR using 35 Vbeta forward primers and 13 Jbeta reverse primers. Patients received tofacitinib for 6 to 18 months and were then followed off drug for 6 months to check for delayed response and recurrence. Clonality in the scalp was compared among normal scalp (n=4), patchy alopecia areata scalp (n=8), and alopecia totalis/universalis scalp (n=8). In humans, TCRbeta sequencing was performed on scalp tissue and on sorted CD4+ and CD8+ peripheral blood T cells from healthy controls and from patients with patchy or totalis/universalis alopecia areata.

The library was built by means of the immunoSEQ multiplex PCR assay. RNA was extracted from all samples and reverse transcribed into cDNA, which served as template for TCR sequencing. SuperScript III was used to make first-strand cDNA, primed with a 2:1 mix of oligo-dT and random hexamers. Amplification bias was assessed with a synthetic immune receptor repertoire, and residual bias was removed computationally. In the authors' own workflow: Raw reads were preprocessed to remove errors, and CDR3 was defined according to IMGT conventions as the region from the conserved cysteine to phenylalanine. Clonality was computed as 1 minus the Shannon entropy, with the entropy normalized by log2 of the number of productive unique TCRs. CD4 or CD8 identity of scalp clones was inferred by cross-referencing scalp TCRbeta sequences with sorted blood CD4 and CD8 repertoires. Not all clones reach the TCRdb copy of this immuneACCESS table, which keeps in-frame sequences only. Checked studies attribute under half of the gap to unresolved V genes and leave the rest unexplained. Clone size and the V and J calls come from that table; the DNA yielded D and trimming. The table for this sample lists about 210,000 clones; 66% of them were counted only once. The ten largest clones add up to 1% to 1.5% of the sample.

As for this clone: It lacks a known antigen. Base qualities were left out, and no much larger clone turns up one base away.

The CDR3, cysteine through phenylalanine, is 13 amino acids long. The kept DNA is CDR3 alone, 39 bases in frame from the first base. V and J are truncated by 2 bases and 10 bases respectively, leaving an intervening sequence of 13 bases. The germline V gene provides CDR1 MGHRA and CDR2 YSYEKL. The sample's treatment or condition, from its label and the paper: oral pan-JAK inhibitor, 5-10 mg twice daily. Peripheral blood and lesional scalp punch biopsies were obtained from patients with alopecia areata. PBMCs were separated by density centrifugation and stained for CD3, CD4 and CD8, after which CD4+ and CD8+ T cells were sorted on a FACSAria. Here is what the overall study found, with its caveats: Compared with normal scalp, lesional scalp, particularly in alopecia totalis/universalis, had higher clonality and more expanded CD8+ clones, which suggests antigenic drive. Tofacitinib significantly lowered scalp clonality and the number of expanded CD8+ clones among the top 100 scalp clones. Unlike mouse skin, where gammadelta T cells dominate, normal human skin contains resident alphabeta T cells that get sequenced too, which complicates analysis of the scalp TCR repertoire. Shared TCR sequences between patients were less evident than in mice, which may be partly attributable to HLA diversity in the patient population. During tofacitinib treatment, many expanded lesional clones stuck around in both scalp and blood, and this persistence may partly explain why relapse happens after treatment is stopped. The treated cohort was small, with a single nonresponder, so links between baseline CD8+ expansion and response need larger studies.

This TCR came from a human donor with alopecia areata. The rearranged segments are TRBV4-1 and TRBJ2-3; the D gene is unclear. The specimen comprised CD4+ T cells sorted from blood, sampled at week 44, from a patient treated with tofacitinib. The CDR3: CASSQPATAPQYF. The DNA sequence reads TGCGCCAGCAGCCAACCAGCGACGGCTCCGCAGTATTTT.